A single sample is the source of the 25 T cell receptor beta chains below, sequenced in a study of T cell responses to AZD1222 COVID-19 vaccine. Only in-frame clones appear in the TCRdb table, and some are missing; sequencing was by immunoSEQ multiplex PCR. The repertoire includes about 120,000 clones, more than 80% of them detected once, and over 5% sits in the top ten. The sequencing here drew on peripheral blood, taken on day 0 of AZD1222 vaccination. The source is an adult in good health.

The genes are TRBV10-2 and TRBJ1-5; D remains unclear. The CDR3 length is 16 residues. V was clipped by 3 bases and J by 0 bases, with 12 bases between them. Per germline, CDR1 WSHSY and CDR2 SAAADI. The CDR3 spells CASSDPGGYSNQPQHF. The DNA for the CDR3 is TGCGCCAGCAGTGACCCAGGCGGTTATAGCAATCAGCCCCAGCATTTT.

The J gene is TRBJ2-7, the V gene TRBV4-2, with D tentatively TRBD1 (7 bases). Trimming cost V 0 bases and J 1 base, with 10 bases left between them. The CDR3 has 15 amino acids. Germline V gives CDR1 LGHNA, CDR2 YNFKEQ. In DNA, the CDR3 is TGTGCCAGCAGCCAAGAGCCAGGGGGGTCCTACGAGCAGTACTTC. Translation: CASSQEPGGSYEQYF.

This clone was seen just once. The CDR3 spells CASSFIGDLGGTQYF. CDR3 nucleotide sequence: TGTGCCAGCAGCTTTATAGGGGACCTGGGAGGGACCCAGTACTTC. The chain recombines TRBV5-4 with TRBJ2-5, with a tentative D call TRBD2 (6 bases). The CDR3 spans 15 residues. CDR1 is SGHNT, CDR2 YYREEE, per germline (reference sequence). V was clipped by 2 bases and J by 7 bases, with 18 bases between them. Supplemented by reference TRBV5-4 and TRBJ2-5, the full variable domain reads ETGVTQSPTHLIKTRGQQVTLRCSSQSGHNTVSWYQQALGQGPQFIFQYYREEENGRGNFPPRFSGLQFPNYSSELNVNALELDDSALYLCASSFIGDLGGTQYFGPGTRLLVL.

The chain joins TRBV30 to TRBJ1-1; TRBD1 is a possible D gene (5 bases). The ends were cut back, 0 bases at V and 4 bases at J, with 15 bases in the middle. The CDR3 has 15 amino acids. The germline V gene has CDR1 GTSNPN and CDR2 SVGIG (reference sequence). The CDR3 region has the DNA TGTGCCTGGAGTGTACCAGGGTCCCTCGTCACTGAAGCTTTCTTT. Protein sequence: CAWSVPGSLVTEAFF.

The chain employs TRBV3-1 (or the pseudogene TRBV3-2) and TRBJ1-3, with a weak D call TRBD1 (6 bases). Trimming took off 4 bases at V and 4 bases at J, with 11 bases between the two ends. The CDR3 runs 14 residues. Germline CDR1 LGHDT, CDR2 YNNKEL (reference sequence). The CDR3 reads CASSRLDRGNTIYF. In nucleotides, the CDR3 is TGTGCCAGCAGCCGCCTCGACAGGGGAAACACCATATATTTT.

V gene TRBV19 combines with J gene TRBJ1-6; D call uncertain. Deletions cut 7 bases from V and 4 bases from J, with 14 bases between. Germline CDR1 is LNHDA and CDR2 is SQIVND (reference sequence). The CDR3 is 15 residues long. The DNA for the CDR3 is TGTGCCAGTAAGGGCGCCGTACATTATAATTCACCCCTCCACTTT. As protein: CASKGAVHYNSPLHF.

The chain combines TRBV19 with TRBJ1-5; 7 bases fit TRBD1. Germline lookup yields CDR1 LNHDA and CDR2 SQIVND (reference sequence). The V segment lost 5 bases and the J segment 7 bases; nucleotides outside the gene matches: 8. The CDR3 has 14 residues. The CDR3 bases are TGTGCCAGTAGTCTTCCAGGGGGAGGGCAGCCCCAGCATTTT. It translates to CASSLPGGGQPQHF.

The chain has TRBV7-9 and TRBJ1-6, with 7 bases fitting TRBD1. V lost 4 bases, J lost 10 bases, and 7 bases stayed unmatched. This CDR3 comprises 14 residues. Per germline, CDR1 SEHNR and CDR2 FQNEAQ (reference sequence). The CDR3: CASSSTGNGSPLHF. The CDR3 region has the DNA TGTGCCAGCAGCTCGACAGGGAATGGGTCACCCCTCCACTTT. Together with reference TRBV7-9 and TRBJ1-6, the CDR3 gives the full variable domain: DTGVSQNPRHKITKRGQNVTFRCDPISEHNRLYWYRQTLGQGPEFLTYFQNEAQLEKSRLLSDRFSAERPKGSFSTLEIQRTEQGDSAMYLCASSSTGNGSPLHFGNGTRLTVT.

In its sample, this clone was seen a few times. The V and J genes are TRBV6-5 and TRBJ1-1; D may be TRBD1 (6 bases). V was pared by 5 bases and J by 4 bases, with 14 bases between. Germline V lookup: CDR1 MNHEY, CDR2 SVGAGI. The CDR3 has 14 amino acids. CDR3 bases: TGTGCCAGCAGTCCGGGGACATATCGCACTGAAGCTTTCTTT. Translating it yields CASSPGTYRTEAFF.

This chain connects TRBV28 to TRBJ2-1; D unclear. Trimming took off 6 bases at V and 6 bases at J, with 9 bases between the two ends. This CDR3 is built from 12 residues. Per the germline V gene, CDR1 is MDHEN and CDR2 is SYDVKM. CDR3 DNA sequence: TGTGCCAGCAGCCACCTAAGCAATGAGCAGTTCTTC. Translating it yields CASSHLSNEQFF.

The chain employs TRBV28 and TRBJ2-7, with TRBD1 matching 7 bases. V lost 5 bases, J lost 3 bases, and 13 bases stayed unmatched. Germline loops: CDR1 MDHEN, CDR2 SYDVKM. The CDR3 totals 16 residues. CDR3 loop: CASSLGTVIGIYEQYF. DNA for the CDR3: TGTGCCAGCAGTCTCGGGACAGTCATTGGGATCTACGAGCAGTACTTC.

The rearrangement uses TRBV28 and TRBJ1-2; D call uncertain. V was trimmed by 6 bases and J by 4 bases, leaving 9 bases between them. Germline CDR1 reads MDHEN; CDR2 reads SYDVKM. This CDR3 has 12 amino acids. This CDR3 is CASSGRFYGYTF. CDR3 nucleotide sequence: TGTGCCAGCAGCGGGCGGTTCTATGGCTACACCTTC.

The rearrangement joins TRBV2 to TRBJ2-7, with D perhaps matching TRBD2 (6 bases). From germline, CDR1 is SNHLY and CDR2 FYNNEI. The CDR3 runs 16 residues. Trimming removed 1 base at V and 6 bases at J, with 19 bases between. DNA of the CDR3: TGTGCCAGCAGTGAAGAGAGGGAGGTAGCGGCCCTCGAGCAGTACTTC. Amino acid sequence: CASSEEREVAALEQYF.

The genes are TRBV7-9 and TRBJ2-1, with 7 bases that match TRBD1. Germline values: CDR1 SEHNR, CDR2 FQNEAQ (reference sequence). V shed 5 bases, J shed 3 bases, and the junction held 7 bases outside the gene matches. The CDR3 contains 15 residues. CDR3 DNA sequence: TGTGCCAGCAGCACCCGGGACAGCCTCTACAATGAGCAGTTCTTC. Translated: CASSTRDSLYNEQFF.

The chain joins TRBV11-3 to TRBJ1-1; 10 nucleotides line up with TRBD1. The length of the CDR3 is 13 residues. Trimming took 5 bases from V and 11 from J; bases not matched to a gene: 8. Germline loops: CDR1 SGHNT, CDR2 YENEEA. The CDR3 sequence is CASSKSGTGDAFF. CDR3 nucleotides: TGTGCCAGCAGCAAATCCGGGACAGGGGATGCTTTCTTT. The whole variable domain, remainder taken from reference TRBV11-3 and TRBJ1-1, is EAGVVQSPRYKIIEKKQPVAFWCNPISGHNTLYWYLQNLGQGPELLIRYENEEAVDDSQLPKDRFSAERLKGVDSTLKIQPAELGDSAVYLCASSKSGTGDAFFGQGTRLTVV.

The rearrangement uses TRBV2 and TRBJ2-1; tentative D call: TRBD2 (6 bases). Per the germline V gene, CDR1 is SNHLY and CDR2 is FYNNEI. Trimming left V 7 bases short and J 6 bases short, with 13 bases between. The CDR3 consists of 13 residues. The CDR3 DNA follows: TGTGCCAGCACCACGGGACTCAGCAATGAGCAGTTCTTC. Its protein product is CASTTGLSNEQFF. The variable domain in full, with the rest retrieved from reference TRBV2 and TRBJ2-1, is EPEVTQTPSHQVTQMGQEVILRCVPISNHLYFYWYRQILGQKVEFLVSFYNNEISEKSEIFDDQFSVERPDGSNFTLKIRSTKLEDSAMYFCASTTGLSNEQFFGPGTRLTVL.

This rearrangement joins TRBV30 to TRBJ1-4, with 11 bases matching TRBD1. V lost 0 bases, J lost 5 bases, and 17 bases stayed unmatched. The CDR3 runs to 20 residues. Per the germline V gene, CDR1 is GTSNPN and CDR2 is SVGIG (reference sequence). Written as DNA, the CDR3 is TGTGCCTGGAGTGTAGTTTTGATTCCGGGACAGGGGGATTCGAATGAAAAACTGTTTTTT. Residues: CAWSVVLIPGQGDSNEKLFF.

The J gene is TRBJ2-7, the V gene TRBV11-2, with unresolved D. Between the trimmed V and J ends, which lost 2 bases and 1 base, there was a span of 9 bases. Germline CDR1 reads SGHAT; CDR2 reads FQNNGV. CDR3 length: 14 amino acids. The CDR3 nucleotides read TGTGCCAGCAGCTTAAGTCAGCTATCCTACGAGCAGTACTTC. It specifies CASSLSQLSYEQYF.

In regard to this clone: Other DNA sequences within the sample encode an identical CDR3. V usage is TRBV12-3 or TRBV12-4 and J usage is TRBJ1-1; D may be TRBD1 (5 bases). V shed 3 bases and J shed 6 bases, with 8 bases lying between them. The CDR3 loop spans 12 amino acids. CDR3 sequence: CASSFPGAEAFF. CDR3 sequence (DNA): TGTGCCAGCAGTTTTCCGGGGGCTGAAGCTTTCTTT.

This chain joins TRBV5-6 and TRBJ2-7; 8 bases map to TRBD1. The germline CDR1 and CDR2 sequences are SGHDT and YYEEEE. The J segment lost 2 bases and the V segment lost 2 bases, leaving 9 bases of the junction unmatched. This CDR3 comprises 16 residues. CDR3 sequence: CASSLTGTGLTYEQYF. The CDR3 DNA reads as TGTGCCAGCAGCTTAACCGGGACAGGTCTCACCTACGAGCAGTACTTC.

This clone was seen a single time. The chain's CDR3 is CASSVEGQSGELFF. DNA of the CDR3: TGTGCCAGCAGCGTAGAGGGACAGTCCGGGGAGCTGTTTTTT. This chain connects TRBV9 to TRBJ2-2, with TRBD1 matching over 7 bases. The CDR3 is 14 residues long. The trim removed 0 bases at V and 6 bases at J, leaving 2 bases unmatched. Germline V lookup: CDR1 SGDLS, CDR2 YYNGEE.

The chain combines TRBV6-1 with TRBJ2-3, with D perhaps matching TRBD1 or TRBD2 (6 bases each). Per the germline V gene, CDR1 is MNHNS and CDR2 is SASEGT. V gave up 1 base and J gave up 11 bases, with 16 bases separating them. This CDR3 contains 14 residues. CDR3 protein: CASSEGTVRERQYF. As DNA, the CDR3 is TGTGCCAGCAGTGAAGGGACAGTTCGGGAGAGGCAGTATTTT.

This chain links TRBV19 with TRBJ1-5; 9 nucleotides agree with TRBD1. Per the germline V gene, CDR1 is LNHDA and CDR2 is SQIVND (reference sequence). V gave up 9 bases and J gave up 1 base; unmatched junction bases: 4. The CDR3 has 14 amino acids. The CDR3 protein is CASGTGISNQPQHF. The CDR3 coding sequence is TGTGCCAGCGGGACAGGGATAAGCAATCAGCCCCAGCATTTT.

The genes are TRBV30 and TRBJ1-2; TRBD1 is a possible D gene (6 bases). This CDR3 is built from 13 residues. Between the trimmed V and J ends, which lost 5 bases and 4 bases, there was a span of 14 bases. Germline V gene lookup returns CDR1 GTSNPN and CDR2 SVGIG (reference sequence). CDR3: CAWDTLQGYGYTF. The CDR3 coding sequence is TGTGCCTGGGACACCCTACAGGGCTATGGCTACACCTTC.

The V gene is TRBV27, the J gene TRBJ1-2; D not certain. This CDR3 is built from 14 residues. CDR1 is MNHEY and CDR2 is SMNVEV in the germline V gene (reference sequence). V lost 5 bases and J 0 bases, leaving 10 bases between the germline ends. CDR3 DNA sequence: TGTGCCAGCAGTGCCGTAGGGACTAACTATGGCTACACCTTC. As protein: CASSAVGTNYGYTF.